This T cell receptor beta chain was recorded in a study of blood T cells in healthy people across ages. To note about this clonotype: The target antigen is unknown. Sequence at one end of the junction differs from germline and may be a read error.

Study observations and caveats: Compared with aged donors, long-lived donors showed fewer expanded clones, suggesting selection.

Next came a second PCR, run for about 7 to 12 cycles, which used a sample-barcoded 5' primer along with a J-beta primer mix. In TCRdb, the 5' RACE reads were re-called with MiXCR into one record per CDR3 protein. This table holds 790,000 or so distinct CDR3 sequences, around half found once. Looked up from germline, CDR1 is MNHNS and CDR2 is SASEGT. CDR3 size: 15 residues. The receptor was derived from an elderly man in good health. The chain recombines TRBV6-1 with TRBJ2-3; 7 positions match TRBD1. Input material: blood. CDR3 protein: CASSDTTGDTDAQYF. CDR3 in DNA: TGTGCCAGCAGTGATACTACAGGGGACACAGATGCGCAGTATTTT.